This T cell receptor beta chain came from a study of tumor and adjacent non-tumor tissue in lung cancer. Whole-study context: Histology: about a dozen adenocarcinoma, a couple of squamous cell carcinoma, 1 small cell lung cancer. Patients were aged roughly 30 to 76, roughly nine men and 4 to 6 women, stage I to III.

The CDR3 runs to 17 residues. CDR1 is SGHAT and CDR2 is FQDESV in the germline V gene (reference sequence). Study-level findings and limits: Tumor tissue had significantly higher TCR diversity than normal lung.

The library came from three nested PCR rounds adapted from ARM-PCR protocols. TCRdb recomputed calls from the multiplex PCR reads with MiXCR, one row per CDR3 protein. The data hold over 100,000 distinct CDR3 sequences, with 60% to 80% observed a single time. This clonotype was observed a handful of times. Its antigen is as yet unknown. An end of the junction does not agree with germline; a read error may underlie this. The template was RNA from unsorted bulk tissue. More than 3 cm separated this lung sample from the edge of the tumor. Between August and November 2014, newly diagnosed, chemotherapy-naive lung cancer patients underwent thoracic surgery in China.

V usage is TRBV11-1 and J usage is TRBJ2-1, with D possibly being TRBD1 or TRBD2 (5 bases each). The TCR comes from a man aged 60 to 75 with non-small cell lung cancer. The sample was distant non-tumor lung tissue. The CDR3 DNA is TGTGCCAGCAGCTTAGTCCCCGGGGCAAATCCGCTCAATGAGCAGTTGTTC. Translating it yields CASSLVPGANPLNEQLF.